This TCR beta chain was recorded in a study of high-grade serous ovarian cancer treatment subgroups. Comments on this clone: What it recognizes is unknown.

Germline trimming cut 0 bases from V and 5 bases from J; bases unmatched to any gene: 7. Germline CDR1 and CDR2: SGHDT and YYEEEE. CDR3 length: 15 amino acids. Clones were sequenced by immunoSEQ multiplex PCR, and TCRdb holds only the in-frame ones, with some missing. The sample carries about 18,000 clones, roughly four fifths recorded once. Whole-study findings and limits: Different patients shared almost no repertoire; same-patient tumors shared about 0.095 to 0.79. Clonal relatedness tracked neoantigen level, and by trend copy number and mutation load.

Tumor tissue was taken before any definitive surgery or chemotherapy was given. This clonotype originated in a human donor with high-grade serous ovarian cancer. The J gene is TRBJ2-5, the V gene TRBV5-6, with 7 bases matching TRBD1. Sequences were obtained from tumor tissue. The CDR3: CASSLAHRGGETQYF. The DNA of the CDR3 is TGTGCCAGCAGCTTGGCCCACAGGGGTGGGGAGACCCAGTACTTC. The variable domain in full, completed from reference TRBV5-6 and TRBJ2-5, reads DAGVTQSPTHLIKTRGQQVTLRCSPKSGHDTVSWYQQALGQGPQFIFQYYEEEERQRGNFPDRFSGHQFPNYSSELNVNALLLGDSALYLCASSLAHRGGETQYFGPGTRLLVL.